This T cell receptor beta chain originates from a study of technical replicates of blood from four donors. Assay: immunoSEQ multiplex PCR; the TCRdb copy retains only in-frame clones and omits some. The data hold tens of thousands of clones, with approximately 90% observed a single time. Input material: PBMCs. The sequence was collected from a human donor in good health. Some clones in this sample may be carry-over from other donors' samples.

For the CDR3, the DNA is TGTGCCTGGCGCCAGGGTTGGTACGAGCAGTACTTC. Translating gives CAWRQGWYEQYF. The chain has TRBV30 and TRBJ2-7; D is perhaps TRBD1 (5 bases). The germline V gene encodes CDR1 GTSNPN and CDR2 SVGIG (reference sequence). Trimming removed 5 bases at V and 4 bases at J, with 12 bases between. The CDR3 spans 12 residues.